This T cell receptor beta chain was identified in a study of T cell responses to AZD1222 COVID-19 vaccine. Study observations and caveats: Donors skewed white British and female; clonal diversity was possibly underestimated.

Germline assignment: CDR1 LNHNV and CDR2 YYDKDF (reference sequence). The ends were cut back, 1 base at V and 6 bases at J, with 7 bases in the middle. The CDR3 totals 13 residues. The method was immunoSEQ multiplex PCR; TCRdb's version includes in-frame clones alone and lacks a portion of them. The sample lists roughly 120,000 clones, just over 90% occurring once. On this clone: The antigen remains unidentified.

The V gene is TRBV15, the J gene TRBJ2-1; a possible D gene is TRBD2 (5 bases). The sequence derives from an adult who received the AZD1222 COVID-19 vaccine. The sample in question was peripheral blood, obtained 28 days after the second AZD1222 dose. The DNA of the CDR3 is TGTGCCACCAGCAGAGGAGGGAGCAATGAGCAGTTCTTC. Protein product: CATSRGGSNEQFF.